The clone carrying this T cell receptor (beta chain) has only one observation. Sequencing was performed with immunoSEQ multiplex PCR; in TCRdb, only in-frame clones are kept and a portion is missing. The sample contains some 720,000 clones, 70% to 90% of which appear only once. The sample is drawn from a study of shared T cell receptors in the human thymus. Losses at the gene ends were 4 bases for V and 1 base for J; bases not matched to a gene: 13. The CDR3 has 19 amino acids. Germline CDR1 is SGHAT and CDR2 is FQNNGV. These data were also filed under a second study, of human thymus T cells. That report adds: Thymus pieces cut out during corrective heart surgery were the tissue that was used. Unrelated people showed highly overlapping thymic repertoires, related research reported.

This receptor was identified in a boy under three years old with a congenital heart defect. What was sequenced was thymocytes. The rearrangement joins TRBV11-2 to TRBJ2-3; 11 bases align to TRBD2. CDR3 in amino acids: CASSSSGRSSSFGTDTQYF. In nucleotides, the CDR3 is TGTGCCAGCAGCTCTAGCGGGAGGAGCTCCTCCTTCGGCACAGATACGCAGTATTTT.